This is a list of T cell receptor beta chains from one sample in a study of T cells in Graves' hyperthyroidism and ophthalmopathy. TCRdb re-analysed the multiplex PCR reads in MiXCR, keeping a single row per CDR3 protein. The table lists approximately 410,000 distinct CDR3 sequences, approximately 15% of them singletons. The specimen sequenced was blood. These receptors originate from a man aged 18-30 years with Graves' ophthalmopathy. CDR3s include the opening cysteine and the closing phenylalanine or tryptophan. Fields, in order: J gene, clone size, D gene, V gene, CDR3 DNA, CDR3 protein. A D gene is named only where the DNA matches it firmly. For some rows the clone size is stated as once, few or many, or as a class when expanded; others skip it.

J: TRBJ2-7; size: many; D: NA; V: TRBV5-1; DNA: TGCGCCAGCAGCTTGGGTAGGGATGCCTACGAGCAGTACTTC; CDR3: CASSLGRDAYEQYF
J: TRBJ1-3; size: few; D: NA; V: TRBV19; DNA: TGTGCCAGTACTCAACAAGTGGGGGGCGGAAACACCATATATTTT; CDR3: CASTQQVGGGNTIYF
J: TRBJ2-5; size: many; D: NA; V: TRBV5-1; DNA: TGCGCCAGCAGCTGGGGCGAATCAGGAGAGACCCAGTACTTC; CDR3: CASSWGESGETQYF
J: TRBJ1-2; size: many; D: NA; V: TRBV7-8; DNA: TGTGCCAGCAGCTTAGATAGGGGCCCCCTCATCTATGGCTACACCTTC; CDR3: CASSLDRGPLIYGYTF
J: TRBJ2-7; size: NA; D: TRBD1; V: TRBV13; DNA: TGTGCCAGCAGCTCTAGGGACAGGGATCTCTACGAGCAGTACTTC; CDR3: CASSSRDRDLYEQYF
J: TRBJ2-1; size: many; D: TRBD1; V: TRBV28; DNA: TGTGCCACCAAGGGACAGGCTAACCCTCTCTGGAATGAGCAGTTCTTC; CDR3: CATKGQANPLWNEQFF
J: TRBJ2-4; size: many; D: TRBD2; V: TRBV27; DNA: TGTGCCAGCAGTTTATTTAGCGGGGGGGCCGGAAACATTCAGTACTTC; CDR3: CASSLFSGGAGNIQYF
J: TRBJ1-1; size: many; D: NA; V: TRBV12-3/TRBV12-4; DNA: TGTGCCAGCAACCTCCATGGCGTGGTGGACACTGAAGCTTTCTTT; CDR3: CASNLHGVVDTEAFF
J: TRBJ2-5; size: NA; D: NA; V: TRBV4-1; DNA: TGCGCGAGCAGTTCGGTGGGGGGCGGAGAAGAGACCCAGTACTTC; CDR3: CASSSVGGGEETQYF
J: TRBJ2-3; size: many; D: NA; V: TRBV7-9; DNA: TGTGCCAGCAGCTTAGAATTTGGGTTCGCAGATACGCAGTATTTT; CDR3: CASSLEFGFADTQYF
J: TRBJ2-3; size: NA; D: NA; V: TRBV2; DNA: TGTGCCAGCATGGAGACAGATACGCAGTATTTT; CDR3: CASMETDTQYF
J: TRBJ2-5; size: NA; D: TRBD1; V: TRBV6-5; DNA: TGTGCCAGCAGTTCCCGCCAATCCAGGGGGCGCGGGCAAGAGACCCAGTACTTC; CDR3: CASSSRQSRGRGQETQYF
J: TRBJ2-5; size: few; D: TRBD2; V: TRBV9; DNA: TGTGCCAGCAGCGGTGGACTAGCGGGACGGTACCAAGAGACCCAGTACTTC; CDR3: CASSGGLAGRYQETQYF
J: TRBJ2-5; size: NA; D: NA; V: TRBV20-1; DNA: TGCAGTGCTAGAGATAGGGGACTCCAGTACTTC; CDR3: CSARDRGLQYF
J: TRBJ1-6; size: NA; D: NA; V: TRBV27; DNA: TGTGCCAGCAGTTTATCGGGGGTAAATTCACCCCTCCACTTT; CDR3: CASSLSGVNSPLHF
J: TRBJ1-1; size: many; D: NA; V: TRBV20-1; DNA: TGCAGTGCTACCCTAGGCTCCTTGGACACTGAAGCTTTCTTT; CDR3: CSATLGSLDTEAFF
J: TRBJ2-7; size: many; D: NA; V: TRBV3-1; DNA: TGTGCCAGCAGCCAAGAGGGTAGGGTGCAGTACTTC; CDR3: CASSQEGRVQYF
J: TRBJ2-2; size: NA; D: TRBD1; V: TRBV18; DNA: TGTGCCAGCTCCCCACCCGCCGGGACAGGGATCACCGGGGAGCTGTTTTTT; CDR3: CASSPPAGTGITGELFF
J: TRBJ2-5; size: many; D: NA; V: TRBV7-2; DNA: TGTGCCAGCAGCTTCGCGGGCCGGGAGACCCAGTACTTC; CDR3: CASSFAGRETQYF
J: TRBJ2-5; size: NA; D: TRBD1; V: TRBV5-6; DNA: TGTGCCAGCATCCCCCGGGACAGGGGGCTGGAGACCCAGTACTTC; CDR3: CASIPRDRGLETQYF
J: TRBJ2-1; size: few; D: TRBD2; V: TRBV19; DNA: TGTGCCAGTAGTATTGACAGCGGGAGAACCAATGAGCAGTTCTTC; CDR3: CASSIDSGRTNEQFF
J: TRBJ2-1; size: many; D: TRBD2; V: TRBV7-2; DNA: TGTGCCAGCAGCTTAGCGCTCTTAGCGGGAGTTTACAATGAGCAGTTCTTC; CDR3: CASSLALLAGVYNEQFF
J: TRBJ1-1; size: few; D: NA; V: TRBV5-4; DNA: TGTGCCAGCAGCCACGGGCTGGGGGCGAACACTGAAGCTTTCTTT; CDR3: CASSHGLGANTEAFF
J: TRBJ2-3; size: many; D: NA; V: TRBV6-1; DNA: TGTGCCAGCAGAAACGCCCCTGGGCAGGGAGGTACAGATACGCAGTATTTT; CDR3: CASRNAPGQGGTDTQYF
J: TRBJ1-2; size: NA; D: TRBD1; V: TRBV7-9; DNA: TGTGCCAGCAGCACCGGACAGGGATTCGATGGCTACACCTTC; CDR3: CASSTGQGFDGYTF
J: TRBJ2-7; size: many; D: NA; V: TRBV28; DNA: TGTGCCAGCAGCCCGGGTGCCTTCGAGCAGTACTTC; CDR3: CASSPGAFEQYF
J: TRBJ2-2; size: many; D: TRBD1; V: TRBV2; DNA: TGTGCCAGCAGTAGACAGGGGACCGGGGAGCTGTTTTTT; CDR3: CASSRQGTGELFF